Included here is one TCR beta chain sequence, with context. These data come from a study of shared clonotypes between healthy human individuals. Data came from immunoSEQ multiplex PCR; TCRdb stores just in-frame clones and leaves some out. In the table there are approximately 350,000 clones, around 96% of which are singletons. Germline CDR1 LGHNA, CDR2 YNFKEQ. The CDR3 length is 15 residues. Unmatched junction bases numbered 0, after V lost 2 bases and J lost 0 bases. The rearrangement links TRBV4-2 to TRBJ2-1; 8 positions agree with TRBD2. The clonotype comes from a man aged 25-45 years in good health. The sample consisted of memory CD8+ T cells sorted from blood. Regarding subset: CD45RO+ cells pooled with CCR7-negative TemRA cells. The CDR3 sequence is CASSQSGSSYNEQFF. DNA for the CDR3: TGTGCCAGCAGCCAAAGCGGGAGCTCCTACAATGAGCAGTTCTTC.